These 32 T cell receptor beta chains came from one sample sequenced in a study of chemoradiotherapy in HPV16-positive cancers. Assay: immunoSEQ multiplex PCR; the TCRdb copy retains only in-frame clones and omits some. Of 4,500 to 6,500 clones listed, about 89% are singletons. The sequencing here drew on blood, taken from a patient who underwent chemoradiotherapy. All receptors derive from a human donor with HPV-associated anogenital cancer.

The rearrangement joins TRBV28 to TRBJ2-7, with D perhaps TRBD1 (5 bases). This CDR3 is built from 17 residues. CDR1 is MDHEN, CDR2 SYDVKM, per germline. V shed 4 bases and J shed 4 bases, with 23 bases lying between them. The CDR3: CASSSPQGQGPAYEQYF. The CDR3 coding sequence is TGTGCCAGCAGTTCCCCCCAAGGGCAGGGCCCCGCATACGAGCAGTACTTC.

This chain joins TRBV6-5 and TRBJ1-2; the match to TRBD1 covers 7 bases. The germline V gene encodes CDR1 MNHEY and CDR2 SVGAGI. This CDR3 is 14 amino acids long. V was pared by 5 bases and J by 2 bases, with 5 bases of the junction left unmatched. CDR3 nucleotides: TGTGCCAGCAGTATCAGGGACAGAAACTATGGCTACACCTTC. This gives the protein CASSIRDRNYGYTF.

This clone was found a few times. The chain combines TRBV27 with TRBJ2-7; no clear D. The CDR3 is made up of 14 amino acids. Germline V gene sequence: CDR1 MNHEY, CDR2 SMNVEV (reference sequence). Trimming stripped 2 bases from V and 4 bases from J, with 12 bases between. The CDR3 nucleotides read TGTGCCAGCAGTTTAAGAGTCTCTGGGTACGAGCAGTACTTC. This encodes CASSLRVSGYEQYF.

Regarding this clone: At one end the junction does not follow the germline gene, possibly because of a read error. This chain connects TRBV7-2 to TRBJ2-7; either TRBD1 or TRBD2 may fit D (5 bases each). Germline CDR1 SGHTA, CDR2 FQGNSA. The CDR3 extends over 16 amino acids. In nucleotides, the CDR3 is TGCGCCAGCAGCCAAGAATTCGGGGCTATCTCCTACGAGCAGTACTTC. It encodes CASSQEFGAISYEQYF. The full variable domain, its missing parts supplied by reference TRBV7-2 and TRBJ2-7, is GAGVSQSPSNKVTEKGKDVELRCDPISGHTALYWYRQSLGQGLEFLIYFQGNSAPDKSGLPSDRFSAERTGGSVSTLTIQRTQQEDSAVYLCASSQEFGAISYEQYFGPGTRLTVT.

This chain links TRBV28 with TRBJ1-5; 8 bases agree with TRBD1. CDR1 and CDR2 (germline): MDHEN, SYDVKM. The CDR3 spans 14 residues. Trimming removed 6 bases from V and 6 bases from J; junction bases left unmatched: 7. For the CDR3, the DNA is TGTGCCAGCAGCCGCCGACAGGGGAGTCAGCCCCAGCATTTT. It codes for CASSRRQGSQPQHF.

The rearrangement uses TRBV7-9 and TRBJ1-2, with 8 bases identical to TRBD1. Per germline, CDR1 SEHNR and CDR2 FQNEAQ (reference sequence). J was trimmed by 8 bases and V by 7 bases; bases with no gene match: 6. CDR3 length: 12 residues. The CDR3 bases are TGTGCCAGCATAGGGACAGGTTTGGGCTACACCTTC. It yields the protein CASIGTGLGYTF.

This sequence joins TRBV19 and TRBJ1-1; a weak D match, TRBD1 (6 bases). V lost 7 bases, J lost 1 base, and 28 bases lay in between. Germline V CDR1 and CDR2: LNHDA, SQIVND (reference sequence). The CDR3 length is 19 residues. DNA of the CDR3: TGTGCCAGTACCAGTTTCGGGGGGCGGCGGAGGTCAGGGAACACTGAAGCTTTCTTT. This sequence encodes CASTSFGGRRRSGNTEAFF. Complete variable domain (other parts from reference TRBV19 and TRBJ1-1): DGGITQSPKYLFRKEGQNVTLSCEQNLNHDAMYWYRQDPGQGLRLIYYSQIVNDFQKGDIAEGYSVSREKKESFPLTVTSAQKNPTAFYLCASTSFGGRRRSGNTEAFFGQGTRLTVV.

The chain links TRBV7-9 to TRBJ2-5; 11 nucleotides line up with TRBD2. Germline values: CDR1 SEHNR, CDR2 FQNEAQ (reference sequence). CDR3 length: 17 amino acids. Losses at the gene ends were 5 bases for V and 1 base for J; bases not matched to a gene: 9. CDR3 amino acids: CASSPWGTSGRQETQYF. The CDR3 DNA follows: TGTGCCAGCAGCCCTTGGGGGACTAGCGGACGCCAAGAGACCCAGTACTTC.

CDR3 coding DNA: TGTGCCAGCAGTTACCAGGGACAGCTCACAGATACGCAGTATTTT. Translation gives CASSYQGQLTDTQYF. This chain joins TRBV6-5 and TRBJ2-3; 7 positions match TRBD1. This CDR3 has 15 residues. Germline CDR1 is MNHEY and CDR2 is SVGAGI. Unmatched junction bases numbered 4, after V lost 2 bases and J lost 2 bases.

V is TRBV30 and J is TRBJ1-2, with D perhaps matching TRBD1 (5 bases). The CDR3 has 15 residues. CDR1 is GTSNPN, CDR2 SVGIG, per germline (reference sequence). V dropped 5 bases and J dropped 5 bases, with 21 bases sitting between them. The CDR3 here is CAWPFGGIGRYGYTF. In nucleotides, the CDR3 is TGTGCCTGGCCCTTCGGGGGGATAGGGAGGTATGGCTACACCTTC.

This sequence joins TRBV7-9 and TRBJ2-5; TRBD1 or TRBD2 may be the D gene (6 bases each). The CDR3 loop spans 13 amino acids. Germline V lookup: CDR1 SEHNR, CDR2 FQNEAQ (reference sequence). The germline V and J ends were trimmed by 5 bases and 5 bases, with 12 bases remaining between them. CDR3 in amino acids: CASSPRGPETQYF. Written as DNA, the CDR3 is TGTGCCAGCAGCCCTCGGGGGCCCGAGACCCAGTACTTC.

The chain carries TRBV7-3 and TRBJ2-5; D possibly uses TRBD1 or TRBD2 (5 bases each). This CDR3 contains 15 residues. The ends were cut back, 5 bases at V and 0 bases at J, with 13 bases in the middle. Germline V CDR1 and CDR2: SGHTA, FQGTGA. CDR3: CASSPGRAYQETQYF. CDR3 nucleotides: TGTGCCAGCAGCCCGGGACGTGCGTACCAAGAGACCCAGTACTTC. Filled out from reference TRBV7-3 and TRBJ2-5, the complete variable domain reads GAGVSQTPSNKVTEKGKYVELRCDPISGHTALYWYRQSLGQGPEFLIYFQGTGAADDSGLPNDRFFAVRPEGSVSTLKIQRTERGDSAVYLCASSPGRAYQETQYFGPGTRLLVL.

The chain employs TRBV6-6 and TRBJ1-5, with D hard to call. This CDR3 has 11 residues. V was trimmed by 8 bases and J by 7 bases, leaving 9 bases between them. Germline CDR1 reads MNHNY; CDR2 reads SVGAGI (reference sequence). CDR3 in amino acids: CASGAGQPQHF. The CDR3 bases are TGTGCCAGCGGTGCGGGACAGCCCCAGCATTTT.

The chain links TRBV7-9 to TRBJ2-3; D may be TRBD2 (7 bases). Germline CDR1 SEHNR, CDR2 FQNEAQ (reference sequence). The CDR3 spans 17 residues. Trimming took 3 bases from V and 5 from J, leaving 21 bases between them. The CDR3: CASSFDPGGLFGDTQYF. In nucleotides, the CDR3 is TGTGCCAGCAGCTTTGATCCGGGGGGCCTTTTTGGAGATACGCAGTATTTT.

The gene calls are TRBV23-1 and TRBJ1-2; D is undetermined. TRBV23-1 is reported as an ORF; its role is uncertain. CDR3 length: 16 residues. V was shortened by 8 bases and J by 4 bases, with 23 bases between the two germline ends. The CDR3 bases are TGCGCCAGCCCATGTACCGCTGAAAGTCCGGTCTATGGCTACACCTTC. It codes for CASPCTAESPVYGYTF.

This chain connects TRBV25-1 to TRBJ2-3; 7 nucleotides line up with TRBD2. The V segment lost 6 bases and the J segment 2 bases; nucleotides outside the gene matches: 5. The length of the CDR3 is 14 residues. CDR1 is MGHDK, CDR2 SYGVNS, per germline. CDR3 sequence (DNA): TGTGCCAGCAGGGCGGGAGTAAACACAGATACGCAGTATTTT. This gives the protein CASRAGVNTDTQYF.

The chain links TRBV18 to TRBJ2-5, with D tentatively TRBD1 (6 bases). Trimming pared 6 bases from V and 2 bases from J, leaving 10 bases between. CDR1 and CDR2 (germline): KGHSH, LQKENI. The CDR3 is made up of 13 amino acids. This CDR3 reads CASSRGQQETQYF. The CDR3 coding sequence is TGTGCCAGCTCGAGGGGACAACAAGAGACCCAGTACTTC.

The genes are TRBV6-6 and TRBJ1-2, with 8 bases matching TRBD1. The CDR3 contains 15 residues. V lost 6 bases to trimming and J lost 2 bases; unmatched junction nucleotides: 8. Germline CDR1 and CDR2: MNHNY and SVGAGI (reference sequence). Here the CDR3 DNA reads TGTGCCAGCAGCCGACAGGGGCATAAGAACTATGGCTACACCTTC. Amino acids: CASSRQGHKNYGYTF.

The chain couples TRBV7-9 to TRBJ2-2; tentative D call: TRBD1 (6 bases). The V end lost 4 bases, the J end lost 5 bases, and 14 bases lay between the germline ends. The CDR3 runs 15 residues. CDR1 and CDR2 (germline): SEHNR, FQNEAQ (reference sequence). The CDR3 reads CASSSSQGWTGELFF. CDR3 nucleotide sequence: TGTGCCAGCAGCTCTTCACAGGGTTGGACCGGGGAGCTGTTTTTT.

CDR3 region: CASSRTGTEQYF. In DNA, the CDR3 is TGTGCCAGCAGCAGGACAGGGACCGAGCAGTACTTC. This chain links TRBV5-5 with TRBJ2-7; 8 bases line up with TRBD1. The length of the CDR3 is 12 residues. The germline V gene encodes CDR1 SGHKS and CDR2 YYEKEE (reference sequence). J gave up 6 bases and V 4 bases, and 3 bases lay outside the gene matches.

J is TRBJ1-1 and V is TRBV9; possible D gene TRBD1, 5 bases. The V and J ends lost 3 bases and 4 bases respectively, with 7 bases between them. In germline, CDR1 is SGDLS, CDR2 YYNGEE. The CDR3 totals 12 residues. CDR3 region: CASSAQGTEAFF. CDR3 nucleotide sequence: TGTGCCAGCAGCGCCCAGGGCACTGAAGCTTTCTTT.

This chain uses TRBV19 with TRBJ1-2; TRBD1 aligns across 8 bases. This CDR3 comprises 17 residues. The ends lost 3 bases at V and 2 bases at J; junction bases unmatched: 11. Per germline, CDR1 LNHDA and CDR2 SQIVND (reference sequence). CDR3 in amino acids: CASSIWTGTTGNYGYTF. The CDR3 coding sequence is TGTGCCAGTAGTATCTGGACAGGGACCACAGGGAACTATGGCTACACCTTC.

This chain uses TRBV7-2 with TRBJ1-5; D remains ambiguous. CDR1 and CDR2 (germline): SGHTA, FQGNSA. This CDR3 contains 15 residues. The ends were cut back, 1 base at V and 3 bases at J, with 10 bases in the middle. CDR3 region: CASSLVFTDNQPQHF. The CDR3 nucleotides are TGTGCCAGCAGCTTAGTCTTCACAGACAATCAGCCCCAGCATTTT.

This clone has a single count. V usage is TRBV5-6 and J usage is TRBJ2-7, with TRBD2 identical over 12 bases. Germline assignment: CDR1 SGHDT and CDR2 YYEEEE. The V segment lost 5 bases and the J segment 5 bases; nucleotides outside the gene matches: 8. The CDR3 loop spans 15 amino acids. DNA for the CDR3: TGTGCCAGCAGTTTTAGACTAGCGGGAGTCCACGAGCAGTACTTC. Its translation: CASSFRLAGVHEQYF.

The CDR3 DNA follows: TGTGCCAGCACGACAGGGGGGGCGGGAACCTACGAGCAGTACTTC. It is translated as CASTTGGAGTYEQYF. The chain links TRBV6-1 to TRBJ2-7; 9 positions agree with TRBD1. V was pared by 7 bases and J by 2 bases, with 9 bases of the junction left unmatched. Germline CDR1 MNHNS, CDR2 SASEGT. The CDR3 length is 15 residues.

The V call is TRBV6-5, the J call TRBJ1-1, with D possibly matching TRBD1 (6 bases). Germline V lookup: CDR1 MNHEY, CDR2 SVGAGI. This CDR3 is built from 12 residues. V gave up 9 bases and J gave up 0 bases, with 8 bases separating them. The CDR3 reads CASGQMNTEAFF. The CDR3 DNA sequence: TGTGCCAGTGGACAGATGAACACTGAAGCTTTCTTT.

The rearrangement uses TRBV20-1 and TRBJ1-1; D is unresolved. This CDR3 is 11 amino acids long. With 3 bases removed from V and 1 base from J, the gap between germline ends came to 3 bases. From germline, CDR1 is DFQATT and CDR2 SNEGSKA (reference sequence). The DNA for the CDR3 is TGCAGTGCTAGGAGGAACACTGAAGCTTTCTTT. Amino acid sequence: CSARRNTEAFF.

V is TRBV7-2 and J is TRBJ2-3; 7 bases match TRBD1. From germline, CDR1 is SGHTA and CDR2 FQGNSA. The CDR3 runs to 16 residues. V gave up 2 bases and J gave up 2 bases; unmatched junction bases: 7. As DNA, the CDR3 is TGTGCCAGCAGCTTACAGGGACAGACAAACACAGATACGCAGTATTTT. Translated, it gives CASSLQGQTNTDTQYF.

The chain carries TRBV28 and TRBJ2-7; D is possibly TRBD1 (6 bases). Trimming pared 6 bases from V and 3 bases from J, leaving 18 bases between. Germline V gene lookup returns CDR1 MDHEN and CDR2 SYDVKM. The CDR3 runs to 15 residues. CDR3: CASSSTKRGYYEQYF. In nucleotides, the CDR3 is TGTGCCAGCAGCTCCACTAAAAGGGGGTACTACGAGCAGTACTTC.

This clone was observed a few times. This chain uses TRBV7-3 with TRBJ2-3; tentative D call: TRBD2 (5 bases). Germline V CDR1 and CDR2: SGHTA, FQGTGA. The CDR3 is made up of 14 amino acids. Between the trimmed V and J ends, which lost 5 bases and 2 bases, there was a span of 11 bases. In DNA, the CDR3 is TGTGCCAGCAGCATCCAGAGGGCCACAGATACGCAGTATTTT. Encoded protein: CASSIQRATDTQYF.

The rearrangement joins TRBV4-3 to TRBJ2-1; 8 nucleotides align to TRBD2. The CDR3 extends over 14 amino acids. CDR1 is LGHNA, CDR2 YSLEER, per germline. The junction had 8 bases not matched to a gene; V was cut back by 1 base and J by 12 bases. The chain's CDR3 is CASSQGGYSGAQFF. Here the CDR3 DNA reads TGCGCCAGCAGCCAAGGGGGCTATAGCGGGGCGCAGTTCTTC.

In nucleotides, the CDR3 is TGTGCCAGCAGCCGTACTCGGTCCTACGAGCAGTACTTC. Translating gives CASSRTRSYEQYF. This chain joins TRBV11-2 and TRBJ2-7; D is undetermined. Per germline, CDR1 SGHAT and CDR2 FQNNGV. This CDR3 has 13 residues. V was trimmed by 5 bases and J by 1 base, leaving 9 bases between them.